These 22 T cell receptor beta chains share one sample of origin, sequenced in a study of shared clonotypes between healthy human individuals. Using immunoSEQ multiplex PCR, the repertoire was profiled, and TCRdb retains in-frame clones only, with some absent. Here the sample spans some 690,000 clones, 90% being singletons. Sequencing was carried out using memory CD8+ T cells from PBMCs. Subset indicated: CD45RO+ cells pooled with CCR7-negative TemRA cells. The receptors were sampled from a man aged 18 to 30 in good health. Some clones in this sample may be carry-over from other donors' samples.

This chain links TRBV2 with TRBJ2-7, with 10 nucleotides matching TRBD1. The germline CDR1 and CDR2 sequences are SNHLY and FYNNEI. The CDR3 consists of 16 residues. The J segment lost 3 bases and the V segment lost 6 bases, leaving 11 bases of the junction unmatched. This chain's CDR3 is CASSVRDRGLGYEQYF. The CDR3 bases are TGTGCCAGCAGCGTCCGGGACAGGGGATTGGGCTACGAGCAGTACTTC. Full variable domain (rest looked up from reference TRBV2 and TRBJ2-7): EPEVTQTPSHQVTQMGQEVILRCVPISNHLYFYWYRQILGQKVEFLVSFYNNEISEKSEIFDDQFSVERPDGSNFTLKIRSTKLEDSAMYFCASSVRDRGLGYEQYFGPGTRLTVT.

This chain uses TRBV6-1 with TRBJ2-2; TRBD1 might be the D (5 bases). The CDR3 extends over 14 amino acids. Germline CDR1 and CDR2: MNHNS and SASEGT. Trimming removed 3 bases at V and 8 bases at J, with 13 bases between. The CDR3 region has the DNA TGTGCCAGCAGTGACTTATCAGGGTTTGGGGAGCTGTTTTTT. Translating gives CASSDLSGFGELFF.

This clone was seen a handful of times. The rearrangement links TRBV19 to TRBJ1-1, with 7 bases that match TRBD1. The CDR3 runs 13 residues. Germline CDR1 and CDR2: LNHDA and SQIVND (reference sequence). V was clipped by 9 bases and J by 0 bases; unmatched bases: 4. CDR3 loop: CASATGMNTEAFF. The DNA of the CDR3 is TGTGCCAGCGCGACAGGGATGAACACTGAAGCTTTCTTT.

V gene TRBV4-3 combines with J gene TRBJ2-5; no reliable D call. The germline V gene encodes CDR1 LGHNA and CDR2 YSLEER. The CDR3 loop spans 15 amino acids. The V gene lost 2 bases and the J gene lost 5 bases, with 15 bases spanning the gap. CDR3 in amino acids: CASSQQDGVGETQYF. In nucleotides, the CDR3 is TGCGCCAGCAGCCAACAAGATGGGGTGGGGGAGACCCAGTACTTC.

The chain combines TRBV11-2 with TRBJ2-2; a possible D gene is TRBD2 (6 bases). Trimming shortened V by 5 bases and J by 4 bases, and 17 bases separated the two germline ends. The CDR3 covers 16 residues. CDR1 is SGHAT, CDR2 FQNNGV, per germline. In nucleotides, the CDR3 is TGTGCCAGCAGCCCCCCCCCGGGAGCGGGCACCGGGGAGCTGTTTTTT. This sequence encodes CASSPPPGAGTGELFF.

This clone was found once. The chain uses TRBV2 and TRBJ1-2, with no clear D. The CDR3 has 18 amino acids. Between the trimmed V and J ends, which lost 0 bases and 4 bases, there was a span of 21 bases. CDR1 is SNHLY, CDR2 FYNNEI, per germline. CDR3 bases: TGTGCCAGCAGTGAAGCGAGAGTTAAGGTGGCAGGACGCTATGGCTACACCTTC. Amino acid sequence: CASSEARVKVAGRYGYTF.

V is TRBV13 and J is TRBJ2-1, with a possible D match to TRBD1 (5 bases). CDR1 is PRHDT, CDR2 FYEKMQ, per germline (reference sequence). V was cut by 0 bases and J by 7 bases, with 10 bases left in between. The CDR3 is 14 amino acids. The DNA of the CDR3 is TGTGCCAGCAGCTTAGGCTACCAGGGAAATGAGCAGTTCTTC. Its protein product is CASSLGYQGNEQFF. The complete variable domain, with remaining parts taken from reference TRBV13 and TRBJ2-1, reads AAGVIQSPRHLIKEKRETATLKCYPIPRHDTVYWYQQGPGQDPQFLISFYEKMQSDKGSIPDRFSAQQFSDYHSELNMSSLELGDSALYFCASSLGYQGNEQFFGPGTRLTVL.

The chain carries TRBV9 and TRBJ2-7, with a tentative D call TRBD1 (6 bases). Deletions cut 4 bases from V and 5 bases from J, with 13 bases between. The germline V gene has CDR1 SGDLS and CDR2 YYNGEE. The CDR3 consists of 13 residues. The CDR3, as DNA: TGTGCCAGCAGCCCCGGGACATCCGACGAGCAGTACTTC. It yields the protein CASSPGTSDEQYF.

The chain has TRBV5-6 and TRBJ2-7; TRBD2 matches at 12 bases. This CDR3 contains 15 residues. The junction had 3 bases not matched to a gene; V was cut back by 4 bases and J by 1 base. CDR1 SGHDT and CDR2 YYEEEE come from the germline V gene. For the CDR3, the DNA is TGTGCCAGCAGCACGGGACTAGCGGGTTCCTACGAGCAGTACTTC. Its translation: CASSTGLAGSYEQYF.

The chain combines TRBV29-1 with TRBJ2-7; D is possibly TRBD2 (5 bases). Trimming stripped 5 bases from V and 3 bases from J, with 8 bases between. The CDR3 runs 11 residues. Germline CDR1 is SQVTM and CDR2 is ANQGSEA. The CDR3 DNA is TGCAGCGTTCAAACTAGCTACGAGCAGTACTTC. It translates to CSVQTSYEQYF.

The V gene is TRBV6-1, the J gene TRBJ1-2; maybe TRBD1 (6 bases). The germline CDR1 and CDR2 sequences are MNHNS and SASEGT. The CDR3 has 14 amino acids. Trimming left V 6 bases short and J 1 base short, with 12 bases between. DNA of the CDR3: TGTGCCAGCAGCCACCGACAGGATAACTATGGCTACACCTTC. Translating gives CASSHRQDNYGYTF.

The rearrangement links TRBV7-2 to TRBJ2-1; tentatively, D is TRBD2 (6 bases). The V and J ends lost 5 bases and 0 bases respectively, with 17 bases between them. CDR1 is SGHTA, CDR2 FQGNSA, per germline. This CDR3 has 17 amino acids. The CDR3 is CASSPDYPPSSYNEQFF. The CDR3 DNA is TGTGCCAGCAGCCCGGACTACCCCCCCAGCTCCTACAATGAGCAGTTCTTC.

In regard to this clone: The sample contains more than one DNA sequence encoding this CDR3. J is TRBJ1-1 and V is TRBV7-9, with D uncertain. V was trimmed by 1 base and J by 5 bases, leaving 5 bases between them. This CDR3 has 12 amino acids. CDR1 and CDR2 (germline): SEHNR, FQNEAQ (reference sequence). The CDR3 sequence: CASSLGWTEAFF. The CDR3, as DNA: TGTGCCAGCAGCTTAGGGTGGACTGAAGCTTTCTTT.

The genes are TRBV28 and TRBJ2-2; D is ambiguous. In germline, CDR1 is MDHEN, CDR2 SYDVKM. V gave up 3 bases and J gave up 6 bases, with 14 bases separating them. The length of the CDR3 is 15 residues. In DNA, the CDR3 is TGTGCCAGCAGTTTGCCCAGCAACGACCCCGGGGAGCTGTTTTTT. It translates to CASSLPSNDPGELFF.

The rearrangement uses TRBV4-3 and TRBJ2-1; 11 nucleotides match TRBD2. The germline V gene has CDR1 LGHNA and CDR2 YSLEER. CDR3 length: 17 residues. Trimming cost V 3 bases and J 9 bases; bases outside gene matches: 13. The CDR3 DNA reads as TGCGCCAGCAGCCAGAACCCGGGACTAGCGGTTAAGGGTGAGCAGTTCTTC. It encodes CASSQNPGLAVKGEQFF.

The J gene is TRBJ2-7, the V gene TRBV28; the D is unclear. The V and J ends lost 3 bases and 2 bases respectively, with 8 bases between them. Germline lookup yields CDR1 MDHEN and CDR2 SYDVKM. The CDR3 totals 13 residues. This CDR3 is CASSLGKTYEQYF. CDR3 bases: TGTGCCAGCAGTTTGGGAAAAACCTACGAGCAGTACTTC.

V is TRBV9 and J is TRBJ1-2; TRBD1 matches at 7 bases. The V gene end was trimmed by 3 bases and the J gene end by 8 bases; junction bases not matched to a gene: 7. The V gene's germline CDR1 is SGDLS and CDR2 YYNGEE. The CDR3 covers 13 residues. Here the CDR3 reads CASSGRQGRGYTF. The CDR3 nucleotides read TGTGCCAGCAGCGGAAGACAGGGCCGGGGCTACACCTTC.

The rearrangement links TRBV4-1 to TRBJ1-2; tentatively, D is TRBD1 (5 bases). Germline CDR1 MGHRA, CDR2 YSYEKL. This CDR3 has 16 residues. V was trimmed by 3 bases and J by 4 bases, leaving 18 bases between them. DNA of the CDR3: TGCGCCAGCAGCCAGAGAGACAGAAGTGATCCCTATGGCTACACCTTC. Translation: CASSQRDRSDPYGYTF.

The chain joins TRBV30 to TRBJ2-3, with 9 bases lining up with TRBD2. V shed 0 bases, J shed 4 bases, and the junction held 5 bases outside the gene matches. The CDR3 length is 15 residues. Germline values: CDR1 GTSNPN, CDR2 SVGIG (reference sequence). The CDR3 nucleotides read TGTGCCTGGAGTGTCGGAGTAGCGGGAGCAGATACGCAGTATTTT. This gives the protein CAWSVGVAGADTQYF.

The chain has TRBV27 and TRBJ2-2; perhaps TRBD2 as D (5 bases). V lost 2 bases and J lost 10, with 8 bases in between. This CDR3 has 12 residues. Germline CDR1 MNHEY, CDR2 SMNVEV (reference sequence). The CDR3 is CASSLGGLELFF. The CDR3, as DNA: TGTGCCAGCAGTTTAGGAGGTTTGGAGCTGTTTTTT.

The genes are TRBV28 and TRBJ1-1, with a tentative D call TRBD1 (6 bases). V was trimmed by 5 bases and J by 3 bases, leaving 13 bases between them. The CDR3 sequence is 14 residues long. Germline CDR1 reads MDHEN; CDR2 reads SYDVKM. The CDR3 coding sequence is TGTGCCAGCAGTCCCTGGTCAGGGGACACTGAAGCTTTCTTT. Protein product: CASSPWSGDTEAFF.

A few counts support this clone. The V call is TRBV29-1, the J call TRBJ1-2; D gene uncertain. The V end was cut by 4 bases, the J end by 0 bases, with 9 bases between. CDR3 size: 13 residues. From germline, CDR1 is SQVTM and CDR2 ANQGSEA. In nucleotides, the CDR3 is TGCAGCGTTGTGCTGGGGACTAACTATGGCTACACCTTC. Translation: CSVVLGTNYGYTF. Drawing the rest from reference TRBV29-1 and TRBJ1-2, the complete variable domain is SAVISQKPSRDICQRGTSLTIQCQVDSQVTMMFWYRQQPGQSLTLIATANQGSEATYESGFVIDKFPISRPNLTFSTLTVSNMSPEDSSIYLCSVVLGTNYGYTFGSGTRLTVV.